This T cell receptor beta chain appears in the sequencing data of a study of cytomegalovirus exposure and HLA in healthy donors. Amplification used 60 Vbeta primers and 13 Jbeta primers. Only in-frame clones appear in the TCRdb table, and some are missing; sequencing was by immunoSEQ multiplex PCR. The data hold some 170,000 clones, with 70% to 85% observed a single time. Only a few counts were recorded for this clone. The antigen is unknown. Broader study findings: The study listed about 150 cytomegalovirus-associated TCR beta chains.

The sample consisted of PBMCs. This receptor was identified in a man aged 40-49 years in good health and CMV-seronegative.

The DNA of the CDR3 is TGTGCCAGCAGTCGACTAGGGATCGCTAAGGGAGAGCAGTTCTTC. Translation: CASSRLGIAKGEQFF. J is TRBJ2-1 and V is TRBV5-5, with TRBD2 as a possible D gene (6 bases). With 5 bases removed from V and 10 bases from J, the gap between germline ends came to 22 bases. The CDR3 sequence is 15 residues long. The germline V gene encodes CDR1 SGHKS and CDR2 YYEKEE (reference sequence). Using reference TRBV5-5 and TRBJ2-1 for the parts outside the CDR3, the full variable domain is DAGVTQSPTHLIKTRGQQVTLRCSPISGHKSVSWYQQVLGQGPQFIFQYYEKEERGRGNFPDRFSARQFPNYSSELNVNALLLGDSALYLCASSRLGIAKGEQFFGPGTRLTVL.